This TCR beta chain was obtained from a study of somatic mutations in cytotoxic T cells in rheumatoid arthritis. Study-wide context: T-cell populations stained with V beta antibodies were in some cases flow-sorted at nearly 100% purity, including V beta1+ cells that were sequenced for TCRB.

The CDR3 is made up of 16 amino acids. The V end was cut by 4 bases, the J end by 1 base, with 16 bases between. Germline V gene lookup returns CDR1 SGHDN and CDR2 FVKESK. This clone was counted a single time. Original handling: Matches were rare between published virus-specific TCRB sequences and patient CD8+ clones exceeding 1%. Method: immunoSEQ multiplex PCR; TCRdb's copy keeps in-frame clones and lacks some. V and J calls and clone size follow that table, whereas D and trimming were derived from the DNA. The sample carries about 9,000 clones, approximately 75% recorded once. Sequenced: CD8+ T cells sorted from blood. V gene TRBV14 combines with J gene TRBJ1-1, with D perhaps TRBD1 (6 bases). The clonotype originates from an adult with rheumatoid arthritis. Here the CDR3 reads CASSRQVGGWNTEAFF. Written as DNA, the CDR3 is TGTGCCAGCAGCCGTCAAGTAGGGGGGTGGAACACTGAAGCTTTCTTT.